Presented here are 18 T cell receptor beta chains from one specimen sequenced in a study of cytomegalovirus exposure and HLA in healthy donors. Primers: 60 Vbeta forward and 13 Jbeta reverse. TCRdb's table, derived via immunoSEQ multiplex PCR, lists solely in-frame clones and lacks some. The sample holds 80,000 or so clones; under 70% are singletons and the top ten take under 7.5%. The sample was PBMCs. All receptors come from a woman between 50 and 59 years old in good health and CMV-seropositive.

This clone was seen once. CDR3 region: CASSGQGEKLFF. CDR3 sequence (DNA): TGTGCCAGCAGCGGACAGGGGGAAAAACTGTTTTTT. The rearrangement uses TRBV2 and TRBJ1-4; 9 bases match TRBD1. CDR3 size: 12 residues. V dropped 6 bases and J dropped 8; count of bases not matched to a gene: 1. Germline-derived CDR1 and CDR2 are SNHLY and FYNNEI.

This chain joins TRBV5-1 and TRBJ2-1; 9 nucleotides line up with TRBD1. The CDR3 length is 16 residues. V was clipped by 4 bases and J by 7 bases; unmatched bases: 12. The V gene's germline CDR1 is SGHRS and CDR2 YFSETQ. The CDR3 DNA is TGCGCCAGCAGCCCTACAGGGGGCGATGTGATTAATGAGCAGTTCTTC. It is translated as CASSPTGGDVINEQFF.

The rearrangement joins TRBV19 to TRBJ2-4; D remains ambiguous. The CDR3 runs to 14 residues. V was trimmed by 5 bases and J by 1 base, leaving 9 bases between them. Germline loops: CDR1 LNHDA, CDR2 SQIVND (reference sequence). The CDR3 loop reads CASSLSAAKNIQYF. Written as DNA, the CDR3 is TGTGCCAGTAGTCTGTCCGCGGCCAAAAACATTCAGTACTTC.

This chain connects TRBV7-9 to TRBJ2-1, with no clear D. Germline CDR1 is SEHNR and CDR2 is FQNEAQ (reference sequence). Trimming took 5 bases from V and 10 from J, leaving 12 bases between them. CDR3 size: 12 residues. CDR3 amino acids: CASSPLAGEQFF. For the CDR3, the DNA is TGTGCCAGCAGCCCCTTAGCTGGGGAGCAGTTCTTC.

The chain is built from TRBV14 and TRBJ2-3; 7 bases align to TRBD2. The V and J ends lost 2 bases and 0 bases, in that order; junction bases with no gene match: 14. In germline, CDR1 is SGHDN, CDR2 FVKESK. The CDR3 has 19 amino acids. In nucleotides, the CDR3 is TGTGCCAGCAGCCAAAACCCAATAGCGGGCTTTACCAGCACAGATACGCAGTATTTT. Translating it yields CASSQNPIAGFTSTDTQYF.

The V call is TRBV25-1, the J call TRBJ2-2, with D unclear. Between the trimmed V and J ends, which lost 3 bases and 3 bases, there was a span of 11 bases. The CDR3 covers 15 residues. Germline V gene lookup returns CDR1 MGHDK and CDR2 SYGVNS. CDR3 sequence reads: CASSERVLDTGELFF. CDR3 coding DNA: TGTGCCAGCAGTGAGCGAGTTCTGGACACCGGGGAGCTGTTTTTT.

For the CDR3, the DNA is TGTGCCAGCAGTCCAACGCGTCCGGGACAGGGGCCGGGCAATCAGCCCCAGCATTTT. Amino acid sequence: CASSPTRPGQGPGNQPQHF. The V call is TRBV5-5, the J call TRBJ1-5, with TRBD1 matching 10 bases. The CDR3 runs to 19 residues. Trimming at V came to 5 bases and at J to 2 bases, leaving 16 bases not matched to a gene. Germline CDR1 and CDR2: SGHKS and YYEKEE (reference sequence).

V is TRBV7-3 and J is TRBJ2-3, with 9 bases that match TRBD2. The CDR3 runs to 15 residues. V dropped 5 bases and J dropped 0; count of bases not matched to a gene: 3. The V gene's germline CDR1 is SGHTA and CDR2 FQGTGA. CDR3 DNA: TGTGCCAGCAGCGTCAGCGGGGGGAGCACAGATACGCAGTATTTT. Protein product: CASSVSGGSTDTQYF.

The chain couples TRBV7-3 to TRBJ2-1; TRBD1 matches 7 bases. The CDR3 has 15 amino acids. Germline CDR1 SGHTA, CDR2 FQGTGA. With 0 bases clipped from V and 3 bases from J, the junction kept 2 bases outside the gene matches. The CDR3 DNA follows: TGTGCCAGCAGCTTAACGAGGGGGCTCTACAATGAGCAGTTCTTC. This encodes CASSLTRGLYNEQFF.

Only a few counts were recorded for this clone. This chain links TRBV5-1 with TRBJ2-1; 13 bases line up with TRBD2. The CDR3 runs to 16 residues. CDR1 is SGHRS and CDR2 is YFSETQ in the germline V gene. Trimming cost V 3 bases and J 9 bases; bases outside gene matches: 9. CDR3 in DNA: TGCGCCAGCAGCTCCGAACTAGCGGGGGGGCTTGGTGAGCAGTTCTTC. Translating gives CASSSELAGGLGEQFF.

The chain has TRBV5-6 and TRBJ2-7; D is undetermined. The germline CDR1 and CDR2 sequences are SGHDT and YYEEEE. There are 15 residues in the CDR3. The germline V and J ends were trimmed by 2 bases and 0 bases, with 12 bases remaining between them. CDR3 loop: CASSLPQRSSYEQYV. In DNA form, the CDR3 reads TGTGCCAGCAGCTTACCACAGAGAAGCTCCTACGAGCAGTACGTC.

This clone was observed once. The rearrangement uses TRBV19 and TRBJ2-5, with 7 nucleotides matching TRBD1. The better agreement between TRBJ2-7 and the DNA end casts doubt on the J call. Germline V gives CDR1 LNHDA, CDR2 SQIVND (reference sequence). The CDR3 runs to 11 residues. The chain's CDR3 is CATGQAYEQYF. In DNA form, the CDR3 reads TGTGCCACCGGACAGGCCTACGAGCAGTACTTC.

A few counts support this clone. The chain combines TRBV5-5 with TRBJ2-3; 15 positions match TRBD2. This CDR3 has 16 amino acids. With 3 bases clipped from V and 5 bases from J, the junction kept 4 bases outside the gene matches. Germline lookup yields CDR1 SGHKS and CDR2 YYEKEE (reference sequence). The CDR3, as DNA: TGTGCCAGCAGCTCCGGACTAGCGGGGGGGGTAGATACGCAGTATTTT. Protein: CASSSGLAGGVDTQYF.

This clone was detected once. The chain employs TRBV10-3 and TRBJ1-3; D not certain. Germline V gene sequence: CDR1 ENHRY, CDR2 SYGVKD. CDR3 length equals 14 residues. With 0 bases removed from V and 4 bases from J, the gap between germline ends came to 7 bases. The CDR3 region is CAISESSRGNTIYF. The CDR3 DNA reads as TGTGCCATCAGTGAGTCGTCCCGGGGAAACACCATATATTTT.

The genes are TRBV18 and TRBJ2-2; 7 nucleotides match TRBD1. The CDR3 is made up of 17 amino acids. Losses at the gene ends were 4 bases for V and 1 base for J; bases not matched to a gene: 9. Germline values: CDR1 KGHSH, CDR2 LQKENI. CDR3 nucleotides: TGTGCCAGCTCACTAACGGCGACAGGGCAGAACACCGGGGAGCTGTTTTTT. Protein sequence: CASSLTATGQNTGELFF. The complete variable domain, with remaining parts taken from reference TRBV18 and TRBJ2-2, reads NAGVMQNPRHLVRRRGQEARLRCSPMKGHSHVYWYRQLPEEGLKFMVYLQKENIIDESGMPKERFSAEFPKEGPSILRIQQVVRGDSAAYFCASSLTATGQNTGELFFGEGSRLTVL.

The chain couples TRBV15 to TRBJ2-7; D remains unclear. This CDR3 is built from 14 residues. Trimming took 5 bases from V and 1 from J, leaving 12 bases between them. Germline CDR1 reads LNHNV; CDR2 reads YYDKDF (reference sequence). CDR3 DNA: TGTGCCACCAGCCCAGATTTCCCTTCCTACGAGCAGTACTTC. Amino acids: CATSPDFPSYEQYF.

The genes are TRBV5-1 and TRBJ2-1, with D tentatively TRBD1 (5 bases). V lost 5 bases to trimming and J lost 0 bases, with 27 bases between them. This CDR3 contains 20 residues. Germline assignment: CDR1 SGHRS and CDR2 YFSETQ. The CDR3 bases are TGCGCCAGCAGTCCTTGGGTCTCTAGTGCGACCGACAGCTCCTACAATGAGCAGTTCTTC. It yields the protein CASSPWVSSATDSSYNEQFF. Together with reference TRBV5-1 and TRBJ2-1, the CDR3 gives the full variable domain: KAGVTQTPRYLIKTRGQQVTLSCSPISGHRSVSWYQQTPGQGLQFLFEYFSETQRNKGNFPGRFSGRQFSNSRSEMNVSTLELGDSALYLCASSPWVSSATDSSYNEQFFGPGTRLTVL.

V gene TRBV18 combines with J gene TRBJ2-3, with D possibly TRBD2 on 6 matching bases. Trimming removed 6 bases at V and 3 bases at J, with 16 bases between. Germline assignment: CDR1 KGHSH and CDR2 LQKENI. The CDR3 spans 15 residues. In nucleotides, the CDR3 is TGTGCCAGCTCCAACCAGGCGGGGATTACAGATACGCAGTATTTT. Amino acid sequence: CASSNQAGITDTQYF.